This TCR beta chain derives from a study of OX40 agonist ivuxolimab in advanced cancers. As for the study more broadly: Ivuxolimab was a fully human IgG2 agonistic monoclonal antibody targeting the costimulatory receptor OX40 (CD134). The paper covers the monotherapy dose-escalation part of the phase I ivuxolimab trial, which included N ≈ 57 patients. Patients were allowed to have had prior anti-PD-1, anti-PD-L1 or anti-CTLA-4 therapy, and 40% of the dose-escalation patients had previously received checkpoint inhibitors. Of the roughly 53 patients in dose escalation, about 20 had hepatocellular carcinoma, around 15 had melanoma, 9 had renal cell carcinoma and 9 had head and neck cancer. Three dose-escalation patients achieved partial responses, one with hepatocellular carcinoma and two with cutaneous melanoma. The purpose of peripheral TCRbeta sequencing was to test whether ivuxolimab changed TCR sequence diversity and led to clonal T-cell expansion. A male proportion of 82.7% and a mean age of 60 years, ranging from about 20 to 85, were recorded for the dose-escalation cohort. Intravenous ivuxolimab was administered to patients every 2 weeks at six dose levels: 0.01, 0.1, 0.3, 1.5, 3 and 10 mg/kg.

The paper's findings and limits, for the study overall: Low levels of normalized T-cell clonal expansion were also seen in some patients who did not respond. At doses of 0.1 to 3.0 mg/kg, clonal expansion of both CD4+ and CD8+ blood T cells was observed from baseline to week 6. In the 0.1-3.0 mg/kg groups, partial responders were among the patients with the lowest normalized peripheral clonal expansion, particularly in CD8+ T cells. Antigen specificity was not determined for the clonally expanded peripheral T cells. After ivuxolimab, more expanded clones were found on average in CD8+ T cells than in CD4+ T cells.

Patients with autoimmune disease history or receiving systemic immunosuppression were excluded from the trial. Peripheral blood for TCR sequencing was collected from all dose cohorts at baseline, on cycle 4 day 1, and on cycle 7 day 1. The samples were drawn from a first-in-human, open-label, multicenter phase I dose-escalation trial of ivuxolimab. Adults with locally advanced or metastatic head and neck squamous cell, hepatocellular, melanoma or renal cell carcinoma were enrolled in the trial. Before TCR sequencing, CD4+ T cells and CD8+ T cells from peripheral blood were sorted into separate populations. V was cut back by 1 base and J by 7 bases, leaving a gap of 11 bases between them. There are 13 amino acids in the CDR3, from cysteine to phenylalanine inclusive. Just the 39-base CDR3 DNA is kept, in frame starting at base 1. CDR1 and CDR2 (GTSNPN, SVGIG) derive from the germline V gene (reference sequence).

In the case of this clone: Its antigen is not yet known. No much larger clonotype is one base removed from it; base qualities were not supplied.

To sequence the TCRbeta CDR3 region, genomic DNA was isolated from the sorted cells. TCRbeta CDR3 regions were sequenced using the immunoSEQ Assay. What TCRdb holds here is the immuneACCESS table cut down to in-frame rearrangements. Part of the clones is not present; checked against another copy, under half of the missing clones reflect an unresolved V gene, and the others are unexplained. Here the sample has fewer than 90,000 clones; about 90% occur a single time. Of the sample, approximately 1.5% is held by the ten largest clones. The rearrangement combines TRBV30 with TRBJ2-1; confidence is insufficient to name the D gene. The specimen was CD4+ or CD8+ T cells sorted from blood, collected in a trial of the OX40 agonist ivuxolimab. The TCR originated in an adult with an advanced solid tumor such as melanoma, head and neck, liver or kidney cancer. The nucleotide sequence reads as follows: TGTGCCTGGAGTGGGAGATCATGGAATGAGCAGTTCTTC. It encodes CAWSGRSWNEQFF. Outside the CDR3, residues come from the reference TRBV30 and TRBJ2-1 proteins, so the full variable domain is: SQTIHQWPATLVQPVGSPLSLECTVEGTSNPNLYWYRQAAGRGLQLLFYSVGIGQISSEVPQNLSASRPQDRQFILSSKKLLLSDSGFYLCAWSGRSWNEQFFGPGTRLTVL.